These 8 T cell receptor beta chains share one sample of origin, sequenced in a study of cytomegalovirus exposure and HLA in healthy donors (dated by TCRdb to 2017 to 2019). Receptor libraries were prepared by the immunoSEQ multiplex PCR assay. The multiplex PCR relied on a mix of 60 forward primers for TCR Vbeta segments and 13 reverse primers for TCR Jbeta segments. Here the immuneACCESS table is served through TCRdb, limited to in-frame sequences with V and J called. Missing clones are a known gap in these copies; in checked studies unresolved V genes cover under half, and the rest lacks a known reason. Within this sample are about 130,000 clones, with 70% to 80% of them counted one time only. The ten largest clones represent around 3.6% of the sample. The source material was PBMCs. The receptors shown here come from a middle-aged man in good health and CMV-seronegative.

This clone was recorded once. The chain couples TRBV6-5 to TRBJ2-2; 9 bases fit TRBD2. Trimming cost V 0 bases and J 6 bases; bases outside gene matches: 5. This CDR3 comprises 16 residues. The germline V gene encodes CDR1 MNHEY and CDR2 SVGAGI. The DNA for the CDR3 is TGTGCCAGCAGTTACTCTTTGGCTAGCGGGGCCGGGGAGCTGTTTTTT. Translation: CASSYSLASGAGELFF.

The chain joins TRBV11-2 to TRBJ1-2, with a tentative D call TRBD1 (5 bases). Between the trimmed V and J ends, which lost 5 bases and 4 bases, there was a span of 11 bases. The CDR3 is 13 amino acids. From germline, CDR1 is SGHAT and CDR2 FQNNGV. The CDR3 DNA reads as TGTGCCAGCAGCAGACAGAATACCTATGGCTACACCTTC. This sequence encodes CASSRQNTYGYTF.

This clone was picked up one time. The CDR3 here is CASSTPGTVEAFF. The CDR3 DNA reads as TGTGCCAGCAGCACACCTGGGACAGTTGAAGCTTTCTTT. The rearrangement links TRBV28 to TRBJ1-1; 7 nucleotides agree with TRBD1. CDR3 length equals 13 residues. CDR1 and CDR2 from the germline V gene are MDHEN and SYDVKM. Germline trimming cut 6 bases from V and 7 bases from J; bases unmatched to any gene: 8. Full variable domain (outside the CDR3, taken from reference TRBV28 and TRBJ1-1): DVKVTQSSRYLVKRTGEKVFLECVQDMDHENMFWYRQDPGLGLRLIYFSYDVKMKEKGDIPEGYSVSREKKERFSLILESASTNQTSMYLCASSTPGTVEAFFGQGTRLTVV.

J is TRBJ1-1 and V is TRBV4-2, with D tentatively TRBD1 (6 bases). Germline-derived CDR1 and CDR2 are LGHNA and YNFKEQ. This CDR3 has 16 amino acids. Trimming removed 4 bases at V and 6 bases at J, with 21 bases between. CDR3 DNA sequence: TGTGCCAGCAGCCGCCTAAGTTTGTCAGGGGAGCCTGAAGCTTTCTTT. Its protein is CASSRLSLSGEPEAFF.

V is TRBV11-2 and J is TRBJ1-3; 7 bases align to TRBD1. Looked up from germline, CDR1 is SGHAT and CDR2 is FQNNGV. Trimming at V came to 1 base and at J to 3 bases, leaving 6 bases not matched to a gene. The CDR3 is made up of 16 amino acids. CDR3 nucleotides: TGTGCCAGCAGCTTAGCGGTTTACAGGGGTGGAAACACCATATATTTT. Residues: CASSLAVYRGGNTIYF.

The CDR3 nucleotides are TGTGCCAGCAGTTCCTCCAGACAGGTTGAGTCACCCCTCCACTTT. Amino acids: CASSSSRQVESPLHF. V and J are TRBV6-5 and TRBJ1-6, with D possibly being TRBD1 (6 bases). Germline lookup yields CDR1 MNHEY and CDR2 SVGAGI. CDR3 length: 15 amino acids. The V gene lost 4 bases and the J gene lost 10 bases, with 17 bases spanning the gap.

V usage is TRBV14 and J usage is TRBJ1-6; D gene unclear. The CDR3 sequence is 13 residues long. Germline V gene data show CDR1 as SGHDN and CDR2 as FVKESK. With 0 bases removed from V and 8 bases from J, the gap between germline ends came to 5 bases. The CDR3 DNA is TGTGCCAGCAGCCAAGACAACTATTCACCCCTCCACTTT. Its translation: CASSQDNYSPLHF.

The chain employs TRBV7-2 and TRBJ2-5, with D perhaps TRBD1 (5 bases). The CDR3 is 15 residues long. Trimming stripped 2 bases from V and 2 bases from J, with 12 bases between. The germline V gene has CDR1 SGHTA and CDR2 FQGNSA. Here the CDR3 reads CASSLKGSGQETQYF. The CDR3, as DNA: TGTGCCAGCAGCTTAAAGGGGTCAGGACAAGAGACCCAGTACTTC.